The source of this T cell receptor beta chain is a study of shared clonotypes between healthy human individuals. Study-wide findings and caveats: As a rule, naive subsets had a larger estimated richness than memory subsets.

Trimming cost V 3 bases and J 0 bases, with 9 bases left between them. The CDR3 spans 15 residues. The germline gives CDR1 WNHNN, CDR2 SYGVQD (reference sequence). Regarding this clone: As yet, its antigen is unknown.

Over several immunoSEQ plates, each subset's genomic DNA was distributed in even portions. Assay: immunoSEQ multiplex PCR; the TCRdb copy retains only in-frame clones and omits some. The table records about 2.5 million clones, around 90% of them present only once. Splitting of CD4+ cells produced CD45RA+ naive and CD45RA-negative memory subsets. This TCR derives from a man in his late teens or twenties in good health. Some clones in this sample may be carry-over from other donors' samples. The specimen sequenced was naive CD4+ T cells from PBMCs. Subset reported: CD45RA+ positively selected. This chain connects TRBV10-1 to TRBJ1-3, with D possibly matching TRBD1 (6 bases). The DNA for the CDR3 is TGCGCCAGCAGTGAACAGGGAAACTCTGGAAACACCATATATTTT. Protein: CASSEQGNSGNTIYF.